This entry features one T cell receptor beta chain sequence. This clonotype showed up just a few times. Its antigen remains unidentified. The sample holds no much larger clone one base away, and base qualities are not on file. The treatment or condition label, read with the paper, signifies: approximately nine-day PBMC culture with coronavirus spike peptide pools or control peptides (ViraFEST assay). To expand antigen-specific T cells with peptide pools and then pick out the expanded clonotypes through TCR sequencing, the study relied on the ViraFEST assay. The convalescent patients' positive SARS-CoV-2 PCR tests were from March to December 2020, which was before the Alpha, Beta and Delta variants emerged in the United States. Each well held approximately 2 million PBMCs cultured in IMDM containing around 5% human AB serum and approximately 9.6 IU/ml IL-2, with roughly 9.2 ug/ml peptide pools added. On days 3 and 7, half of the culture medium was replaced with fresh IL-2-containing medium. Once the cells had been in culture for roughly 11 days, the EasySep CD4+ T cell isolation kit was used to isolate CD4+ T cells by negative selection. PBMCs were separated from whole blood using Ficoll-Paque Plus gradient centrifugation and then either used fresh or cryopreserved at -140C. Each culture condition was generally run in triplicate wells.

The data belong to a study of vaccination and CD4 T cells after COVID-19 (dated by TCRdb to 2022 to 2024). Context from the whole study: Convalescent patients had a positive SARS-CoV-2 result on nasal swab PCR, and of these patients, several had mild disease and one had severe disease. The convalescent cohort comprised six males and four females, including two Hispanic individuals, seven Caucasians, two Asians and one multiracial person. Participants received two doses of either the Pfizer-BioNTech BNT162b2 vaccine (n=8) or the Moderna mRNA-1273 vaccine (n=2). Post-COVID blood samples from convalescent patients were collected a median of 101 days after diagnosis, with a range of roughly 35 to 161 days. Post-vaccine blood samples were taken a median of about 72 days after the second vaccine dose, with a range of roughly 14 to 250 days. For stimulating the cultures, overlapping spike peptide pools were used, derived from SARS-CoV-2 as well as from the common cold coronaviruses HCoV-NL63, HCoV-OC43 and HCoV-229E. As controls, cultures received a CEFX viral epitope pool (the positive control), an HIV-1 Nef peptide pool (the negative control), or no peptide at all. The spike-specific CD4+ TCR repertoire was compared before and after mRNA vaccination in about nine COVID-19 convalescent patients and a handful of infection-naive healthy vaccine recipients.

General findings and caveats noted by the study authors: Of the vaccine-specific clones found in convalescent patients, nearly all (304 of 307) were mono-reactive for SARS-CoV-2 spike instead of being cross-reactive with common cold coronaviruses. Although the median number of SARS-CoV-2-reactive clonotypes went up from some 23 after infection to 35 to 40 after vaccination, the increase was not significant. In convalescent patients, a median around 85% of post-vaccine SARS-CoV-2-reactive clones were detected only after vaccination, and vaccine-specific priming was suggested by this finding. The study included relatively few convalescent patients and did not analyze early timepoints after natural infection.

The CDR3 numbers 15 residues from cysteine through phenylalanine. Only the CDR3 part of the read is kept: 45 bases, read in frame from the first base. From a lookup of the germline V gene (reference sequence), CDR1 and CDR2 are LNHNV and YYDKDF. The germline V and J ends show losses of 1 base and 6 bases respectively, and no gene match explains 3 bases of the junction. The library was prepared using PCR. TCR sequencing of DNA from cultured CD4+ T cells used the Oncomine TCR Beta short-read assay at the Johns Hopkins FTIC core. Genomic DNA was extracted from the cultured CD4+ T cells with the QIAamp micro DNA kit. Oncomine TCR Beta libraries from cultured CD4+ T cells were pooled with unique dual indexes and sequenced on an Illumina iSeq 100. In the paper's pipeline: Non-productive sequences were removed, and CDR3s not starting with C, not ending with F or W, or shorter than 7 amino acids were discarded. The MANAFEST web application was used to identify antigen-specific clonotypes by comparing peptide-stimulated wells against reference wells and other culture wells. Positive clones required FDR below 0.05, an odds ratio above 5, and productive frequency above 0.1% in at least two of three replicate wells. Cross-reactive clonotypes were defined as significantly expanded in both SARS-CoV-2 spike wells and at least one common cold coronavirus spike condition. Using R version 3.6.1, CDR3 homology was evaluated through Levenshtein distances (stringdist) along with unrooted phylogenetic trees (ape). TCRdb reprocessed the public reads (quality trimming at Q25 with fastp, clone calling with MiXCR) and kept in-frame beta chains. Each entry merges the rows of one CDR3 protein and shows their most common DNA and genes. TCRdb's processing, not the authors', yielded these V and J calls. The sample yields about 17,000 distinct CDR3 sequences; roughly half were counted once. Roughly 4.5% of the sample is held by the ten biggest clonotypes.

The sequence links TRBV15 to TRBJ1-2, with 12 central nucleotides matching TRBD1. The sequence derives from a human donor who had recovered from COVID-19. This specimen was CD4+ T cells from blood, cultured in vitro, taken before SARS-CoV-2 vaccination. The DNA sequence follows: TGTGCCACCAGCAGAGCCGGGACAGGGGGCCATGGCTACACCTTC. This translates into CATSRAGTGGHGYTF.